The T cell receptor beta chain described here comes from a study of synovial regulatory T cells in juvenile arthritis (dated by TCRdb to the mid-2010s). As for the study more broadly: Among the sequenced patients, three were classified as therapy-naive, methotrexate plus infliximab was given to one, methotrexate was given to five or six, and treatment information was unavailable for one. Using matched patient samples, the researchers compared TCRbeta CDR3 repertoires across three groups: blood iaTreg cells, other blood Treg cells and synovial fluid Treg cells. Effector T cell subsets were also sequenced in this cohort for comparisons, but the Treg dataset alone covers only blood and synovial fluid Treg cells. Treg and Teff subsets from some ten JIA patients with active disease were included in the TCR repertoire comparisons. The paper's findings and limits, for the study overall: Blood iaTreg cells showed lower TCR diversity than other blood Treg cells, consistent with antigen-driven expansion. Across patients, iaTreg TCR repertoires were largely private and overlapped partially with synovial Teff repertoires and blood CPL repertoires. Synovial Treg cells shared more CDR3 sequences with iaTreg cells than with other blood Treg cells; Chao-Jaccard similarity confirmed closer relation.

As to this clone: Its binding antigen is unknown.

In the germline V gene, CDR1 corresponds to SNHLY and CDR2 to FYNNEI. The CDR3 numbers 13 residues from cysteine through phenylalanine. No DNA sequence was recorded. The donors for the TCR repertoire analysis were approximately eleven juvenile idiopathic arthritis patients with active disease who had not reached inactive disease, of whom 3 were polyarticular and 8 were oligoarticular. The median age of the TCR-sequenced patients was under 13 years (range roughly 2.3-22.9), and their median disease duration was roughly 7 years (range 0.2-19.1). Samples for TCR repertoire analysis were collected at two centres in Italy. Peripheral blood mononuclear cells were isolated using a Histopaque-1077 density gradient and were cryopreserved in about 90% FCS with about 10% DMSO. Receptor libraries were prepared by the immunoSEQ multiplex PCR assay. Adaptive Biotechnologies carried out the TCRbeta CDR3 sequencing. On the authors' methods: To assess repertoire similarity, the researchers used the Chao-modified Jaccard index along with median clonotype overlap taken from 200 random subsamples at equal sample size. Similarity analyses used either productive nucleotide sequences or in silico-translated amino acid sequences. To compare repertoires, the researchers applied hierarchical clustering with single linkage as well as t-SNE, based on Chao-modified Jaccard distances. Repertoire diversity was measured with the Renyi index after sample size normalisation across a range of alpha values. What TCRdb holds here is the immuneACCESS table cut down to in-frame rearrangements. Part of the clones is not present; checked against another copy, under half of the missing clones reflect an unresolved V gene, and the others are unexplained. The V and J calls and clone size come from that table; D and trimming were worked out from the DNA. This sample's clone table shows around 6,400 clones. The leading ten clones occupy roughly 0.65% of the sample.

The sequenced material came from Treg cells from blood. The sample's cell subset or site, from its label and the paper: remaining (HLA-DR-negative) circulating blood Treg cells. This chain joins TRBV2 to TRBJ1-2. This clonotype originated in a donor younger than 30 with juvenile idiopathic arthritis. The CDR3 corresponds to CASSELRNYGYTF.